This T cell receptor (beta chain) was recorded in a study of T cell repertoires in cytomegalovirus infection. Study-level background: CMV epitopes in the study were HLA-C-restricted (recently identified) and HLA-B-restricted (well studied). Matching HLA type, along with CMV infection, was indicated by public TCR beta signatures.

CDR1 is MDHEN, CDR2 SYDVKM, per germline. This CDR3 region has 19 residues. The J segment lost 4 bases and the V segment lost 6 bases, leaving 18 bases of the junction unmatched. TCRdb reprocessed the reads with MiXCR, giving one entry per CDR3 protein. The sample contains about 570,000 distinct CDR3 sequences, 40% of which appear only once. Study-wide results and caveats: Clonotype analysis showed dominance of the ex vivo response by HLA-C-restricted CMV-specific TCR beta clonotypes. CMV carriers with the relevant HLA were identified by cumulative public TCR beta family frequency.

This clonotype was recorded once. As yet, its antigen is unknown. The material sequenced was cultured PBMCs, taken from culture after CMV antigen stimulation. The chain couples TRBV28 to TRBJ2-6; 7 bases align to TRBD1. This receptor was obtained from a human donor in good health (CMV status not recorded). Some clones in this sample may be carry-over from other donors' samples. This chain's CDR3 is CASRRRQGGNSLGANVLTF. As DNA, the CDR3 is TGTGCCAGCAGACGCCGACAGGGTGGGAACTCTCTGGGGGCCAACGTCCTGACTTTC. Complete variable domain (other parts from reference TRBV28 and TRBJ2-6): DVKVTQSSRYLVKRTGEKVFLECVQDMDHENMFWYRQDPGLGLRLIYFSYDVKMKEKGDIPEGYSVSREKKERFSLILESASTNQTSMYLCASRRRQGGNSLGANVLTFGAGSRLTVL.